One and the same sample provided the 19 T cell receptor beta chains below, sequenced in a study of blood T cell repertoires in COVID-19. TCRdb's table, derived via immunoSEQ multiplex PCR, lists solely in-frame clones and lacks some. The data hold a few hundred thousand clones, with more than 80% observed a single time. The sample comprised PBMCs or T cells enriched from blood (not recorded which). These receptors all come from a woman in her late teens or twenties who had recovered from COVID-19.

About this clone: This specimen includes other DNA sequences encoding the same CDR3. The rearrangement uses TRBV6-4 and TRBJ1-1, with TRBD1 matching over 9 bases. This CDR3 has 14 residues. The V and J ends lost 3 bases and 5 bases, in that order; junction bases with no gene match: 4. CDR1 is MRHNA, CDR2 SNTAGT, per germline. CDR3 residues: CASSEGQGRTEAFF. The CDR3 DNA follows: TGTGCCAGCAGTGAGGGACAGGGAAGGACTGAAGCTTTCTTT.

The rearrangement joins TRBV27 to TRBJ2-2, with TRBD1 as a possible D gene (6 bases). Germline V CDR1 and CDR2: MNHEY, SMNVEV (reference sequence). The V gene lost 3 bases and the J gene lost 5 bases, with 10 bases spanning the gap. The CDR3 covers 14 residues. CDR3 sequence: CASSFNTGTGELFF. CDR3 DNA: TGTGCCAGCAGTTTTAATACAGGGACCGGGGAGCTGTTTTTT.

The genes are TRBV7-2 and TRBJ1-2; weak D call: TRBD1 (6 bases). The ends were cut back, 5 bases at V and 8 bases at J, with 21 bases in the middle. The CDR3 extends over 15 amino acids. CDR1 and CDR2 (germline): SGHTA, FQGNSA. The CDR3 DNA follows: TGTGCCAGCAGCCCTTCCCCCGGGACAAACTCGGGCTACACCTTC. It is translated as CASSPSPGTNSGYTF. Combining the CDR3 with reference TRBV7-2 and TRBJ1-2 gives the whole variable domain GAGVSQSPSNKVTEKGKDVELRCDPISGHTALYWYRQSLGQGLEFLIYFQGNSAPDKSGLPSDRFSAERTGGSVSTLTIQRTQQEDSAVYLCASSPSPGTNSGYTFGSGTRLTVV.

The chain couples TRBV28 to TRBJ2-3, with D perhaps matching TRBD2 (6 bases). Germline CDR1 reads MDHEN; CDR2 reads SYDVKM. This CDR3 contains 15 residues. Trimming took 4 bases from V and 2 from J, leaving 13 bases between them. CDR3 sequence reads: CASSSGGSNTDTQYF. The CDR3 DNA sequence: TGTGCCAGCAGTTCCGGGGGATCGAACACAGATACGCAGTATTTT.

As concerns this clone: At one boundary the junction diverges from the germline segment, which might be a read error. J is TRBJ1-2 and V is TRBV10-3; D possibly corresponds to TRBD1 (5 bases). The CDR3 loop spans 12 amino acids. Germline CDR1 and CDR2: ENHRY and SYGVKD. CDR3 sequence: CAISESWTIWEF. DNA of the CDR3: TGTGCCATCAGTGAGTCGTGGACAATTTGGGAATTC.

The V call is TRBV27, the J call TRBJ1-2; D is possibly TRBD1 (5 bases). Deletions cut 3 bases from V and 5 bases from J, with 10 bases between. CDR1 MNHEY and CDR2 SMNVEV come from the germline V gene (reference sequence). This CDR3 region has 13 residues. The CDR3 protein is CASSFRGKYGYTF. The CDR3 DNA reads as TGTGCCAGCAGTTTCCGGGGGAAGTATGGCTACACCTTC.

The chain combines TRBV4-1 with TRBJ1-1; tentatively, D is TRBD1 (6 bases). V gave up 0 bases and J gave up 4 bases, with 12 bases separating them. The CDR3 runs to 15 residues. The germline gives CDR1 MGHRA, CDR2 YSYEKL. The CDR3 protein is CASSQDLGGSTEAFF. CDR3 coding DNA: TGCGCCAGCAGCCAAGATTTAGGGGGTTCCACTGAAGCTTTCTTT.

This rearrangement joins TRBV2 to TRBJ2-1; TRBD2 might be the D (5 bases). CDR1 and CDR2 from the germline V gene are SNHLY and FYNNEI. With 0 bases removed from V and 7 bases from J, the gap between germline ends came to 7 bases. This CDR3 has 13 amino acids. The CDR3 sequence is CASSEARGNEQFF. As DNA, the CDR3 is TGTGCCAGCAGTGAAGCGCGAGGGAATGAGCAGTTCTTC.

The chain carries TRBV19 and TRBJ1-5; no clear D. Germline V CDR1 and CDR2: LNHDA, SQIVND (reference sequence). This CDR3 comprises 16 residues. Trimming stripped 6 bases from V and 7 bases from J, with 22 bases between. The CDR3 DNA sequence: TGTGCCAGTAGCCTCCCGAGCGGAACCGCCGGACAGCCCCAGCATTTT. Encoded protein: CASSLPSGTAGQPQHF.

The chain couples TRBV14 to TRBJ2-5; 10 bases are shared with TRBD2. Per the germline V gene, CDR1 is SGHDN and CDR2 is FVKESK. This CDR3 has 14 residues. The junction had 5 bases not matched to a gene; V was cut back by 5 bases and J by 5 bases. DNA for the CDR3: TGTGCCAGCAGCAGCGGGGGGGGCGTGGAGACCCAGTACTTC. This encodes CASSSGGGVETQYF. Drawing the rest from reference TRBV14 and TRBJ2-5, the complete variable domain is EAGVTQFPSHSVIEKGQTVTLRCDPISGHDNLYWYRRVMGKEIKFLLHFVKESKQDESGMPNNRFLAERTGGTYSTLKVQPAELEDSGVYFCASSSGGGVETQYFGPGTRLLVL.

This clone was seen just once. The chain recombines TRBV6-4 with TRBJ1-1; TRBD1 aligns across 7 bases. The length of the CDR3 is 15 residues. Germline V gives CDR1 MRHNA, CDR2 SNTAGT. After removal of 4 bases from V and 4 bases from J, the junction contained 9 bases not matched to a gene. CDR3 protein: CASSASTGTPTEAFF. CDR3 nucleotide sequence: TGTGCCAGCAGTGCCTCGACAGGGACTCCCACTGAAGCTTTCTTT.

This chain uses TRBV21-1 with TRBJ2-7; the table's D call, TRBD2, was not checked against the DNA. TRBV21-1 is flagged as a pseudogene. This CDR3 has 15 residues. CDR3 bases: TGTGCCAGCAGCAAAGATCTCCTACGGGTCTGCGAGCAGTACTTC. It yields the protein CASSKDLLRVCEQYF.

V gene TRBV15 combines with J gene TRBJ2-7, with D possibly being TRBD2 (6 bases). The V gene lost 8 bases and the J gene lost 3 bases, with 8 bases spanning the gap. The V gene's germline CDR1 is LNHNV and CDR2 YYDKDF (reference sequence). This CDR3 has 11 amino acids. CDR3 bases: TGTGCCACCGGGGGGAACTACGAGCAGTACTTC. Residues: CATGGNYEQYF.

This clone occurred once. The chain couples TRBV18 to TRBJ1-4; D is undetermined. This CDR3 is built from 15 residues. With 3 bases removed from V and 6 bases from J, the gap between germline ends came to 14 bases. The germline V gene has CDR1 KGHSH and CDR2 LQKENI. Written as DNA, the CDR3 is TGTGCCAGCTCACCCAATCAGGTCCCGGATGAAAAACTGTTTTTT. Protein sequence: CASSPNQVPDEKLFF.

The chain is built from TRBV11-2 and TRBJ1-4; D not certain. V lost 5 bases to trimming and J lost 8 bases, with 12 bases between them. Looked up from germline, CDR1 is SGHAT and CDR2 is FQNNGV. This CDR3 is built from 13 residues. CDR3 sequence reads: CASSPHAKEKLFF. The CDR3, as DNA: TGTGCCAGCAGCCCCCACGCGAAAGAAAAACTGTTTTTT.

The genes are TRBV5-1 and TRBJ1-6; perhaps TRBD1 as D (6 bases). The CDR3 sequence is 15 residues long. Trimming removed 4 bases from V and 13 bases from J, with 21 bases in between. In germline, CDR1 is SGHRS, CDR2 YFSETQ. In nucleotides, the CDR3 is TGCGCCAGCAGCCCTACAGGGCGTGAAGTTGAGCCCCTCCACTTT. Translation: CASSPTGREVEPLHF.

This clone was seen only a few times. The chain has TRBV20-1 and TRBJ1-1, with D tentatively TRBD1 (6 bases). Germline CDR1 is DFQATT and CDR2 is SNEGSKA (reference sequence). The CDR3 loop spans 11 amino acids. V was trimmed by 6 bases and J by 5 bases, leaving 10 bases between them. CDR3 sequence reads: CSATTGTEAFF. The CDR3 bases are TGCAGTGCCACAACAGGGACTGAAGCTTTCTTT.

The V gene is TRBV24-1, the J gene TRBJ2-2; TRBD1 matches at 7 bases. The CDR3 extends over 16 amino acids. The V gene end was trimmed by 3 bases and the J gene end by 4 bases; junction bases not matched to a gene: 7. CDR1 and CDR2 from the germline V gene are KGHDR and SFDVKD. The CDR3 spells CATSDTGDPRTGELFF. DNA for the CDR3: TGTGCCACCAGTGATACAGGGGATCCGCGCACCGGGGAGCTGTTTTTT.

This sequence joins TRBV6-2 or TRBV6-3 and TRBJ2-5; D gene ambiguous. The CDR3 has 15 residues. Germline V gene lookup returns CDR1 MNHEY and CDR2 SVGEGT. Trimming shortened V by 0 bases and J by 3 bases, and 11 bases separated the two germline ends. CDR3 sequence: CASSYSPLPEETQYF. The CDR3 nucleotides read TGTGCCAGCAGTTACTCTCCCTTACCAGAAGAGACCCAGTACTTC.